This record looks at one TCR beta chain sequence and its context. What it binds is unknown. The data were obtained in a study of identifying expanded T cells in peripheral blood. TCRdb's table, derived via immunoSEQ multiplex PCR, lists solely in-frame clones and lacks some. The table shows 45,000 to 75,000 clones, with about 83% occurring only once. CDR3 length: 14 amino acids. The ends were cut back, 6 bases at V and 7 bases at J, with 18 bases in the middle. CDR1 LNHDA and CDR2 SQIVND come from the germline V gene (reference sequence). Healthy donors had no documented immune events, such as infections, while sampled. Study-wide findings and caveats: Variance in clone template counts between approximately two-week samples significantly increased with total template count across all healthy donors.

What was sequenced was blood. V usage is TRBV19 and J usage is TRBJ1-2; D perhaps matches TRBD1 (6 bases). The sequence came from a person between 18 and 70 years old in good health. CDR3: CASRDFRDMPGYTF. CDR3 DNA sequence: TGTGCCAGTAGGGATTTCCGGGACATGCCTGGCTACACCTTC.